This is a list of T cell receptor beta chains from one sample in a study of T cells after yellow fever vaccination. TCRdb analysed the 5' RACE reads with MiXCR anew, one entry per CDR3 protein. The sample lists about 360,000 distinct CDR3 sequences, 6.2% occurring once. Sequencing was performed on PBMCs, taken 5 days after the yellow fever booster vaccination. These receptors were taken from a man aged 25 to 45 who received the YFV17D yellow fever vaccine. Each CDR3 is given with its conserved first and last residue. Each record gives: CDR3 protein, J gene, D gene, V gene. The D gene is left open where the match is weak.

CASSIAGGAILYEQYF | TRBJ2-7 | TRBD1 | TRBV7-3
CASSLVLGLYTDTQYF | TRBJ2-3 | NA | TRBV5-6
CASSSPEVMREAFF | TRBJ1-1 | NA | TRBV7-9
CSALLGQLSSGANVLTF | TRBJ2-6 | NA | TRBV20-1
CSASGTGGTDTQYF | TRBJ2-3 | TRBD1 | TRBV20-1
CASDNGLETQYF | TRBJ2-5 | NA | TRBV7-6
CASNSGTEETQYF | TRBJ2-5 | TRBD1 | TRBV12-3/TRBV12-4
CASSFDGGSGANVLTF | TRBJ2-6 | NA | TRBV5-6
CASSFRGTQYF | TRBJ2-3 | NA | TRBV12-3/TRBV12-4
CATQAGGQYTEQFF | TRBJ2-1 | TRBD2 | TRBV12-3/TRBV12-4
CASSSGAYNEQFF | TRBJ2-1 | NA | TRBV12-3/TRBV12-4
CASSQAAGRSDTQYF | TRBJ2-3 | NA | TRBV3-1
CASSLDGLRYEQFF | TRBJ2-1 | NA | TRBV11-3
CSARGPPNEQFF | TRBJ2-1 | NA | TRBV20-1
CASSPGGGEAEAFF | TRBJ1-1 | NA | TRBV10-2
CASLTRRAHYSNQPQHF | TRBJ1-5 | NA | TRBV28
CASSLGDKLETQYF | TRBJ2-5 | NA | TRBV12-3/TRBV12-4
CASSLGPGTGANVLTF | TRBJ2-6 | NA | TRBV7-7
CASSLWGNQETQYF | TRBJ2-5 | NA | TRBV5-1
CASSYRGRASGNGNEQFF | TRBJ2-1 | TRBD2 | TRBV6-2/TRBV6-3
CASSSTPGTSGSYNEQFF | TRBJ2-1 | TRBD2 | TRBV11-1
CASSSTMTTDTQYF | TRBJ2-3 | NA | TRBV6-1
CASSPAFQAGELFF | TRBJ2-2 | NA | TRBV7-7
CASSPDRAGYTEAFF | TRBJ1-1 | TRBD1 | TRBV7-2
CASSVVPYAGVSSYEQYF | TRBJ2-7 | TRBD2 | TRBV9
CASSRQLAGAENEQFF | TRBJ2-1 | TRBD2 | TRBV12-3/TRBV12-4
CASSFGLADLETQYF | TRBJ2-5 | TRBD2 | TRBV11-2
CASSQRQFPYEQYF | TRBJ2-7 | NA | TRBV14
CASSSSGPMNTEAFF | TRBJ1-1 | NA | TRBV7-9
CASSFSNPRGNTEAFF | TRBJ1-1 | NA | TRBV7-2
CASSADRDLSWNIQYF | TRBJ2-4 | NA | TRBV11-1
CATSRDWHEQFF | TRBJ2-1 | NA | TRBV15
CASSSGQKVFYEQYF | TRBJ2-7 | NA | TRBV7-9
CASSYIAGQETQYF | TRBJ2-5 | NA | TRBV6-5
CASSQDRASGRRDEQYF | TRBJ2-7 | TRBD2 | TRBV3-1
CSARDGQKNYEQYF | TRBJ2-7 | NA | TRBV20-1
CASSDRDGAGEQYF | TRBJ2-7 | NA | TRBV5-1
CASSDPKGQHF | TRBJ1-5 | NA | TRBV2
CASSPFPVGNEQFF | TRBJ2-1 | NA | TRBV5-5
CSASPSGTADTQYF | TRBJ2-3 | TRBD2 | TRBV20-1
CASGLAGGNEQFF | TRBJ2-1 | TRBD2 | TRBV27
CASSILAGVSYEQYF | TRBJ2-7 | TRBD2 | TRBV19
CASSWTSGSDEQFF | TRBJ2-1 | TRBD2 | TRBV7-3
CASSHTWREANEQYF | TRBJ2-7 | TRBD2 | TRBV7-9
CASSYGQGLETQYF | TRBJ2-5 | NA | TRBV6-5
CASSVAWRGLADNNEQFF | TRBJ2-1 | TRBD2 | TRBV9
CASSFGLDGELFF | TRBJ2-2 | NA | TRBV5-8
CASSLATGPNTGELFF | TRBJ2-2 | NA | TRBV5-1
CASSAGTGEGYEQYF | TRBJ2-7 | TRBD1 | TRBV9
CASSEFQGAYEQYF | TRBJ2-7 | TRBD1 | TRBV10-1
CAISDPDRTIGPNTGELFF | TRBJ2-2 | NA | TRBV10-3
CSMHRVSNEQFF | TRBJ2-1 | NA | TRBV29-1
CATKLGTDGEAFF | TRBJ1-1 | NA | TRBV5-4
CSAHRRLDTQYF | TRBJ2-3 | NA | TRBV20-1
CASSGGTSGSDEQFF | TRBJ2-1 | TRBD2 | TRBV9